One and the same sample provided the 31 T cell receptor beta chains below, sequenced in a study of T-cell reconstitution after alpha-beta-depleted transplantation in children. Using unique molecular identifiers, the investigators prepared the TCRbeta library. TCRdb redid the calling of the PCR reads with MiXCR, one entry per CDR3 protein. The sample includes roughly 420,000 distinct CDR3 sequences, 15% to 20% seen only once; the top ten take 29%. The material was PBMCs, mostly from graft donor cells, obtained 360 days after TCRalphabeta/CD19-depleted stem cell transplant. Every receptor here comes from a boy less than two years old who had a stem cell transplant for Wiskott-Aldrich syndrome, so the T cells may come from the graft donor.

The J gene is TRBJ2-5, the V gene TRBV10-3, with D possibly being TRBD1 or TRBD2 (7 bases each). The V gene's germline CDR1 is ENHRY and CDR2 SYGVKD. Trimming took off 6 bases at V and 2 bases at J, with 10 bases between the two ends. The CDR3 covers 13 residues. CDR3 amino acids: CAIRAGQQETQYF. CDR3 DNA: TGTGCCATCAGAGCGGGACAGCAAGAGACCCAGTACTTC.

This clonotype was detected ten times or more. This sequence joins TRBV5-1 and TRBJ2-4, with unresolved D. Germline CDR1 reads SGHRS; CDR2 reads YFSETQ. There are 13 residues in the CDR3. V was cut by 0 bases and J by 3 bases, with 4 bases left in between. CDR3 DNA: TGCGCCAGCAGCTTGGGGGGCAAAAACATTCAGTACTTC. Its protein is CASSLGGKNIQYF.

The genes are TRBV4-1 and TRBJ2-2; D might be TRBD2 (6 bases). The CDR3 has 17 amino acids. The germline V gene encodes CDR1 MGHRA and CDR2 YSYEKL. V dropped 2 bases and J dropped 0 bases, with 13 bases sitting between them. The CDR3 DNA reads TGCGCCAGCAGCCAACGTCGGGGGTTCGCGAACACCGGGGAGCTGTTTTTT. Protein product: CASSQRRGFANTGELFF.

This clonotype has at least ten counts. The chain uses TRBV6-2 or TRBV6-3 and TRBJ2-3; the D gene is possibly TRBD2 (6 bases). Germline values: CDR1 MNHEY, CDR2 SVGEGT. The CDR3 runs to 14 residues. V shed 3 bases and J shed 7 bases, with 14 bases lying between them. The DNA for the CDR3 is TGTGCCAGCAGTTATCAGGCGGAGGGGAATACGCAGTATTTT. Amino acids: CASSYQAEGNTQYF.

This clonotype was seen more than once but under ten times. This chain joins TRBV5-1 and TRBJ2-7, with 9 bases matching TRBD1. The CDR3 length is 14 residues. Trimming cost V 8 bases and J 2 bases; bases outside gene matches: 8. Looked up from germline, CDR1 is SGHRS and CDR2 is YFSETQ. Here the CDR3 reads CASSIGTGTYEQYF. The CDR3 DNA reads TGCGCCAGTTCGATCGGGACAGGGACCTACGAGCAGTACTTC.

This clonotype was seen a few times. V gene TRBV18 combines with J gene TRBJ2-3, with 7 nucleotides matching TRBD1. The CDR3 sequence is 14 residues long. V trimming: 0 bases; J trimming: 7 bases; junction bases outside the gene matches: 4. Germline V CDR1 and CDR2: KGHSH, LQKENI. The DNA for the CDR3 is TGTGCCAGCTCACCACCGGGCAGGGGGAATACGCAGTATTTT. It codes for CASSPPGRGNTQYF.

This clonotype was detected only a few times. The CDR3 nucleotides read TGTGCCATCAGTGTTACGACTTTAGGCAATGAGCAGTTCTTC. This encodes CAISVTTLGNEQFF. The chain carries TRBV10-3 and TRBJ2-1; D not certain. The V end lost 4 bases, the J end lost 6 bases, and 13 bases lay between the germline ends. This CDR3 contains 14 residues. Germline assignment: CDR1 ENHRY and CDR2 SYGVKD.

This clonotype has a handful of counts. The chain links TRBV7-2 to TRBJ2-7; TRBD2 might be the D (6 bases). Germline V gene lookup returns CDR1 SGHTA and CDR2 FQGNSA. V lost 7 bases to trimming and J lost 2 bases, with 15 bases between them. This CDR3 comprises 14 residues. The CDR3 here is CASTLGGVPYEQYF. The CDR3 region has the DNA TGTGCCAGCACCTTGGGGGGAGTCCCCTACGAGCAGTACTTC.

The genes are TRBV11-2 and TRBJ2-1, with D hard to call. CDR3 length: 19 residues. V was trimmed by 5 bases and J by 0 bases, leaving 23 bases between them. Germline V gene lookup returns CDR1 SGHAT and CDR2 FQNNGV. The CDR3 sequence is CASSARRPLELGSYNEQFF. In DNA, the CDR3 is TGTGCCAGCAGCGCACGTAGGCCTCTAGAGTTGGGCTCCTACAATGAGCAGTTCTTC.

This clonotype was detected a few times. The chain has TRBV7-9 and TRBJ2-1; D might be TRBD2 (5 bases). V was trimmed by 5 bases and J by 0 bases, leaving 11 bases between them. Germline lookup yields CDR1 SEHNR and CDR2 FQNEAQ (reference sequence). The CDR3 is 15 residues long. CDR3 DNA sequence: TGTGCCAGCAGCCCCCGGACTTTCTCCTACAATGAGCAGTTCTTC. Protein product: CASSPRTFSYNEQFF.

This clonotype has only a few counts. This chain joins TRBV12-3 or TRBV12-4 and TRBJ1-2, with D tentatively TRBD1 (5 bases). The CDR3 covers 14 residues. CDR3 protein: CACGASRGSYGYTF. DNA of the CDR3: TGTGCGTGCGGGGCTTCAAGGGGCTCCTATGGCTACACCTTC.

This clonotype was counted only a few times. The chain is built from TRBV7-2 and TRBJ2-5, with unresolved D. The V end was cut by 1 base, the J end by 4 bases, with 13 bases between. The CDR3 totals 15 residues. Germline V CDR1 and CDR2: SGHTA, FQGNSA. The CDR3 spells CASSLGPLKVETQYF. The CDR3 nucleotides are TGTGCCAGCAGCTTAGGCCCCCTCAAAGTAGAGACCCAGTACTTC. The full variable domain, with the rest looked up from reference TRBV7-2 and TRBJ2-5, is GAGVSQSPSNKVTEKGKDVELRCDPISGHTALYWYRQSLGQGLEFLIYFQGNSAPDKSGLPSDRFSAERTGGSVSTLTIQRTQQEDSAVYLCASSLGPLKVETQYFGPGTRLLVL.

This clonotype showed up many times. The chain links TRBV3-1 to TRBJ2-3; D is unresolved. The V and J ends lost 4 bases and 3 bases respectively, with 17 bases between them. The CDR3 is 16 residues long. Germline V gene lookup returns CDR1 LGHDT and CDR2 YNNKEL (reference sequence). The CDR3 loop is CASSPWAGMGTDTQYF. In nucleotides, the CDR3 is TGTGCCAGCAGCCCTTGGGCAGGCATGGGGACAGATACGCAGTATTTT.

This clonotype was counted only a few times. This chain joins TRBV20-1 and TRBJ2-5; possibly TRBD2 for D (6 bases). The CDR3 covers 15 residues. CDR1 is DFQATT, CDR2 SNEGSKA, per germline (reference sequence). Trimming stripped 4 bases from V and 4 bases from J, with 19 bases between. The CDR3 reads CSAKPGTSRGETQYF. Written as DNA, the CDR3 is TGCAGTGCTAAACCCGGGACTTCCCGTGGAGAGACCCAGTACTTC.

The chain couples TRBV6-5 to TRBJ2-5; D possibly corresponds to TRBD2 (6 bases). Trimming removed 0 bases from V and 5 bases from J, with 10 bases in between. The germline gives CDR1 MNHEY, CDR2 SVGAGI. The CDR3 runs 14 residues. The chain's CDR3 is CASSYSAGRETQYF. CDR3 DNA sequence: TGTGCCAGCAGTTACTCGGCGGGAAGGGAGACCCAGTACTTC.

This clonotype was seen only a few times. In nucleotides, the CDR3 is TGCGCCAGCAGCTTAGGGGCAGGGGTGGACTACGAGCAGTACTTC. It is translated as CASSLGAGVDYEQYF. The chain employs TRBV5-1 and TRBJ2-7; TRBD1 might be the D (6 bases). Trimming stripped 2 bases from V and 3 bases from J, with 15 bases between. Germline V CDR1 and CDR2: SGHRS, YFSETQ. The CDR3 loop spans 15 amino acids.

The rearrangement joins TRBV20-1 to TRBJ2-5, with D perhaps matching TRBD1 (5 bases). Germline CDR1 reads DFQATT; CDR2 reads SNEGSKA (reference sequence). V was shortened by 4 bases and J by 7 bases, with 16 bases between the two germline ends. This CDR3 comprises 13 residues. The CDR3 reads CSATEGVVGTQYF. The CDR3, as DNA: TGCAGTGCTACTGAAGGGGTTGTAGGGACCCAGTACTTC.

This clonotype was observed a handful of times. The chain has TRBV5-4 and TRBJ1-2; D uncertain. Trimming removed 2 bases at V and 7 bases at J, with 12 bases between. The CDR3 length is 13 residues. Germline V gives CDR1 SGHNT, CDR2 YYREEE (reference sequence). The DNA for the CDR3 is TGTGCCAGCAGCTTCTATGGGTCCGGTGGCTACACCTTC. This gives the protein CASSFYGSGGYTF.

This clonotype was observed a handful of times. The chain carries TRBV10-3 and TRBJ2-1; the D gene could be TRBD1 or TRBD2 (5 bases each). This CDR3 comprises 12 residues. V lost 10 bases and J 6 bases, leaving 13 bases between the germline ends. CDR1 and CDR2 from the germline V gene are ENHRY and SYGVKD. CDR3 protein: CATGDRPNEQFF. CDR3 in DNA: TGTGCCACCGGGGACCGCCCCAATGAGCAGTTCTTC.

The J gene is TRBJ1-5, the V gene TRBV24-1, with unresolved D. The CDR3 contains 13 residues. V was trimmed by 7 bases and J by 0 bases, leaving 6 bases between them. Germline lookup yields CDR1 KGHDR and CDR2 SFDVKD. The chain's CDR3 is CATSGNSNQPQHF. CDR3 DNA: TGTGCCACCAGCGGTAATAGCAATCAGCCCCAGCATTTT.

This clonotype has just a few counts. The chain links TRBV29-1 to TRBJ2-3, with 9 bases identical to TRBD2. CDR1 is SQVTM and CDR2 is ANQGSEA in the germline V gene. The CDR3 is 13 amino acids. V was pared by 7 bases and J by 1 base, with 3 bases of the junction left unmatched. Here the CDR3 DNA reads TGCAGCGGTAGACTAGCGGGCACAGATACGCAGTATTTT. Residues: CSGRLAGTDTQYF.

This clonotype was counted at least ten times. The chain joins TRBV5-1 to TRBJ2-7, with 8 bases matching TRBD1. The germline V gene encodes CDR1 SGHRS and CDR2 YFSETQ. V lost 0 bases, J lost 2 bases, and 1 base stayed unmatched. The CDR3 is 14 amino acids. CDR3 coding DNA: TGCGCCAGCAGCTTGGGGGACAGGACCTACGAGCAGTACTTC. The encoded protein is CASSLGDRTYEQYF.

This clonotype was seen only a few times. The rearrangement uses TRBV5-1 and TRBJ2-1; D possibly uses TRBD1 or TRBD2 (5 bases each). The germline V and J ends were trimmed by 5 bases and 10 bases, with 13 bases remaining between them. The length of the CDR3 is 12 residues. The germline V gene has CDR1 SGHRS and CDR2 YFSETQ. The CDR3 here is CASSPGWGEQFF. CDR3 DNA sequence: TGCGCCAGCAGTCCGGGTTGGGGGGAGCAGTTCTTC.

The CDR3 nucleotides are TGTGCCAGCAGTGAAGCCAGGGGGTATGAAGCTTTCTTT. It specifies CASSEARGYEAFF. V is TRBV25-1 and J is TRBJ1-1, with 7 bases identical to TRBD1. Trimming took 2 bases from V and 7 from J; bases not matched to a gene: 4. CDR3 length: 13 amino acids. Per the germline V gene, CDR1 is MGHDK and CDR2 is SYGVNS.

This clonotype showed up many times. This chain's CDR3 is CASSLYGKAYEQYF. In DNA form, the CDR3 reads TGTGCCAGCAGCTTATATGGAAAGGCCTACGAGCAGTACTTC. The rearrangement links TRBV11-2 to TRBJ2-7, with D uncertain. The germline CDR1 and CDR2 sequences are SGHAT and FQNNGV. Trimming took off 2 bases at V and 2 bases at J, with 10 bases between the two ends. The CDR3 runs to 14 residues.

The chain recombines TRBV20-1 with TRBJ2-3; D is unclear. Germline V gene lookup returns CDR1 DFQATT and CDR2 SNEGSKA (reference sequence). The CDR3 has 14 amino acids. V dropped 5 bases and J dropped 1 base, with 13 bases sitting between them. CDR3: CSALSNGGTDTQYF. Here the CDR3 DNA reads TGCAGTGCTCTTAGCAATGGGGGCACAGATACGCAGTATTTT.

For the CDR3, the DNA is TGTGCCAGCAGTGAAAATCAGGGTTCACCCTACAATGAGCAGTTCTTC. It specifies CASSENQGSPYNEQFF. The rearrangement links TRBV25-1 to TRBJ2-1; a weak D match, TRBD1 (5 bases). Trimming removed 2 bases from V and 2 bases from J, with 13 bases in between. This CDR3 is 16 amino acids long. Germline CDR1 reads MGHDK; CDR2 reads SYGVNS.

This clonotype was observed a handful of times. The chain is built from TRBV6-5 and TRBJ2-2, with TRBD1 identical over 7 bases. The V gene's germline CDR1 is MNHEY and CDR2 SVGAGI. Trimming removed 0 bases from V and 6 bases from J; junction bases left unmatched: 7. This CDR3 is 16 amino acids long. The CDR3 protein is CASSYSQGVSSGELFF. CDR3 nucleotide sequence: TGTGCCAGCAGTTACTCGCAGGGGGTCTCTTCCGGGGAGCTGTTTTTT.

This clonotype has more than one count but fewer than ten. CDR3 nucleotides: TGCGCCAGCAGCTCGACGGACAGGGTATCAGAAAAACTGTTTTTT. It encodes CASSSTDRVSEKLFF. The rearrangement uses TRBV4-1 and TRBJ1-4; 8 positions match TRBD1. The CDR3 is made up of 15 amino acids. Germline V lookup: CDR1 MGHRA, CDR2 YSYEKL. After removal of 5 bases from V and 8 bases from J, the junction contained 10 bases not matched to a gene.

This clonotype was counted between two and nine times. V and J are TRBV6-5 and TRBJ2-2, with D perhaps being TRBD1 or TRBD2 (5 bases each). This CDR3 contains 15 residues. Germline CDR1 is MNHEY and CDR2 is SVGAGI. V was clipped by 2 bases and J by 3 bases, with 10 bases between them. In DNA, the CDR3 is TGTGCCAGCAGTTACAGTCCGGGGCACACCGGGGAGCTGTTTTTT. Amino acids: CASSYSPGHTGELFF.

This clonotype was counted only a few times. V is TRBV3-1 and J is TRBJ2-1; TRBD2 matches 12 bases. CDR1 is LGHDT, CDR2 YNNKEL, per germline (reference sequence). The CDR3 has 17 amino acids. Trimming at V came to 3 bases and at J to 5 bases, leaving 8 bases not matched to a gene. DNA for the CDR3: TGTGCCAGCAGCCAGGCCCCTCGGACTAGCGGGGACAATGAGCAGTTCTTC. Its translation: CASSQAPRTSGDNEQFF.